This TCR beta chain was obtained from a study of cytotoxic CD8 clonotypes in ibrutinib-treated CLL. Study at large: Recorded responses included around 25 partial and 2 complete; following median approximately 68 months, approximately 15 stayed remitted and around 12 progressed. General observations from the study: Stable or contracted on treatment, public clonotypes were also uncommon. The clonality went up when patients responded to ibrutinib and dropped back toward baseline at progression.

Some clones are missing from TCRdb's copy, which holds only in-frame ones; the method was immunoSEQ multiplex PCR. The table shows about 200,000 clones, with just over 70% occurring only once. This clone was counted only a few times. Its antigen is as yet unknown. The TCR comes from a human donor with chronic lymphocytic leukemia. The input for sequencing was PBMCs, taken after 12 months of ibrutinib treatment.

The CDR3 region is CASSARREQYF. The CDR3 DNA follows: TGTGCCAGCAGTGCGAGGAGAGAGCAGTACTTC. The chain has TRBV2 and TRBJ2-7; D unresolved. The ends were cut back, 4 bases at V and 7 bases at J, with 8 bases in the middle. The CDR3 runs 11 residues. CDR1 is SNHLY and CDR2 is FYNNEI in the germline V gene. Full variable domain (missing parts from reference TRBV2 and TRBJ2-7): EPEVTQTPSHQVTQMGQEVILRCVPISNHLYFYWYRQILGQKVEFLVSFYNNEISEKSEIFDDQFSVERPDGSNFTLKIRSTKLEDSAMYFCASSARREQYFGPGTRLTVT.